These T cell receptor beta chains were read from a single sample in a study of blood T cell repertoires in COVID-19. Produced via immunoSEQ multiplex PCR; TCRdb's table is partial and in-frame only. Among 150,000 to 200,000 clones listed, approximately 84% were seen once. The sample comprised PBMCs or T cells enriched from blood (not recorded which). Source of these receptors: a human donor with acute COVID-19. The donor label of this sample is uncertain. CDR3s include the opening cysteine and the closing phenylalanine or tryptophan. A D gene is named only where the DNA matches it firmly. Expanded clones are given a class, and other clones once, few, many or no size at all.

v_gene	j_gene	abundance	d_gene	CDR3aa	CDR3nt
TRBV9	TRBJ1-3	NA	NA	CASSVDSPRGNTIYF	TGTGCCAGCAGCGTTGACAGTCCGAGGGGAAACACCATATATTTT
TRBV19	TRBJ1-2	few	NA	CASRTGEGEGRYTF	TGTGCCAGTAGGACGGGAGAAGGAGAAGGTCGCTACACCTTC
TRBV7-3	TRBJ1-2	once	NA	CASSLGGKTNYGYTF	TGTGCCAGCAGCTTAGGGGGGAAGACTAACTATGGCTACACCTTC
TRBV18	TRBJ1-2	NA	NA	CASSPPSRDRGYTF	TGTGCCAGCTCACCACCGTCGAGGGATCGGGGCTACACCTTC
TRBV6-5	TRBJ1-2	NA	NA	CASIDRETYGYTF	TGTGCCAGCATAGACCGGGAGACTTATGGCTACACCTTC
TRBV19	TRBJ1-1	NA	TRBD1	CASTVTGVGNTEAFF	TGTGCCAGTACCGTGACAGGGGTTGGGAACACTGAAGCTTTCTTT
TRBV12-5	TRBJ1-6	NA	NA	CASAYGGSRSPLHF	TGTGCTAGTGCTTATGGGGGGTCGCGATCACCCCTCCACTTT
TRBV3-1/TRBV3-2	TRBJ2-1	NA	NA	CASSQGLANQTPQFF	TGTGCCAGCAGCCAGGGGCTAGCGAATCAGACCCCCCAGTTCTTC
TRBV7-9	TRBJ2-2	once	NA	CASSPGQTNTGELFF	TGTGCCAGCAGCCCTGGACAGACGAACACCGGGGAGCTGTTTTTT
TRBV11-2	TRBJ1-1	once	NA	CASSFRSGNMNTEAFF	TGTGCCAGCAGCTTTCGATCGGGAAACATGAACACTGAAGCTTTCTTT
TRBV7-3	TRBJ1-1	few	TRBD1	CASSYSGGNTEAFF	TGTGCCAGCAGCTACTCAGGGGGCAACACTGAAGCTTTCTTT
TRBV7-9	TRBJ2-1	NA	NA	CASSRTAYNEQFF	TGTGCCAGCAGCCGCACAGCCTACAATGAGCAGTTCTTC
TRBV5-1	TRBJ2-1	NA	TRBD2	CASSLAWRGGLLKNNEQFF	TGCGCCAGCAGCTTGGCATGGCGGGGGGGCCTCCTTAAAAACAATGAGCAGTTCTTC
TRBV2	TRBJ2-7	NA	NA	CASLYGYEQYF	TGTGCCAGTTTATACGGGTACGAGCAGTACTTC
TRBV4-3	TRBJ1-5	NA	NA	CASSQDLGAISNQPQHF	TGCGCCAGCAGCCAAGATTTGGGGGCGATTAGCAATCAGCCCCAGCATTTT
TRBV5-6	TRBJ2-6	NA	NA	CASSWGGRPAAGANVLTF	TGTGCCAGCAGCTGGGGAGGACGGCCAGCAGCTGGGGCCAACGTCCTGACTTTC
TRBV2	TRBJ2-1	NA	TRBD1	CASSEPGTGRINEQFF	TGTGCCAGCAGTGAGCCCGGGACAGGGCGTATCAATGAGCAGTTCTTC
TRBV19	TRBJ2-3	NA	NA	CGAGTAGDTQYF	TGTGGCGCCGGGACAGCGGGAGATACGCAGTATTTT
TRBV25-1	TRBJ2-7	NA	NA	CASSRGYEQYF	TGTGCCAGCAGTCGGGGGTACGAGCAGTACTTC
TRBV12-5	TRBJ2-7	NA	NA	CASGSISGGQVTYEQYF	TGTGCTAGTGGTTCCATCTCCGGTGGGCAGGTAACCTACGAGCAGTACTTC
TRBV2	TRBJ1-6	once	TRBD1	CASRADRASHF	TGTGCCAGCAGGGCGGACAGGGCAAGCCACTTT
TRBV6-2/TRBV6-3	TRBJ2-4	NA	TRBD2	CASSYSLASGPLLAKNIQYF	TGTGCCAGCAGTTACTCGTTGGCTAGCGGGCCGTTATTAGCCAAAAACATTCAGTACTTC
TRBV7-9	TRBJ2-7	once	NA	CASSYTESPYEQYF	TGTGCCAGCAGCTATACAGAATCCCCCTACGAGCAGTACTTC
TRBV30	TRBJ2-6	NA	NA	CAWSVRAGSGANVLTF	TGTGCCTGGAGTGTAAGGGCGGGGTCTGGGGCCAACGTCCTGACTTTC
TRBV24-1	TRBJ2-5	NA	TRBD1	CATSVGTGVRETQYF	TGTGCCACCAGCGTCGGGACAGGGGTTCGGGAGACCCAGTACTTC
TRBV15	TRBJ1-1	NA	TRBD1	CATSFQGQRAFPMNTEAFF	TGTGCCACCAGCTTCCAGGGACAGCGCGCATTTCCGATGAACACTGAAGCTTTCTTT
TRBV6-5	TRBJ2-7	NA	TRBD1	CASRGTGGSYEQYF	TGTGCCAGCAGAGGGACAGGAGGTTCCTACGAGCAGTACTTC
TRBV18	TRBJ1-5	NA	NA	CASSPQEGSNQPQHF	TGTGCCAGCTCGCCACAGGAGGGGAGCAATCAGCCCCAGCATTTT
TRBV5-1	TRBJ1-3	NA	NA	CASKPAAASGNTIYF	TGCGCCTCCAAGCCGGCGGCGGCCTCTGGAAACACCATATATTTT
TRBV4-1	TRBJ1-2	NA	NA	CASSPRENYGYTF	TGCGCCAGCAGCCCGCGGGAAAACTATGGCTACACCTTC
TRBV3-1/TRBV3-2	TRBJ1-2	once	TRBD1	CASSQVDRGPPGNYGYTF	TGTGCCAGCAGCCAAGTCGACAGGGGGCCCCCTGGAAACTATGGCTACACCTTC
TRBV3-1/TRBV3-2	TRBJ1-2	NA	NA	CASSQVRSGPNYGYTF	TGTGCCAGCAGCCAAGTCCGATCTGGGCCTAACTATGGCTACACCTTC